These T cell receptor beta chains were read from a single sample in a study of PD-1 blockade in classical Hodgkin lymphoma. Produced via immunoSEQ multiplex PCR; TCRdb's table is partial and in-frame only. This table holds around 91,000 clones, around 90% found once. Sequencing was performed on peripheral blood mononuclear cells (PBMCs), taken at baseline. The receptor set was obtained from a human donor with classical Hodgkin lymphoma. The CDR3 runs from the conserved cysteine through the conserved F or W. A D gene is named only where the DNA matches it firmly. Clone size is given for some rows only: seen once, a few or many times, or a class if the clone is expanded.

TRBJ1-3 TRBD1 NA TRBV6-5 TGTGCCAGCAGTCGGACAGGGGGTTCTGGAAACACCATATATTTT CASSRTGGSGNTIYF
TRBJ1-1 NA NA TRBV28 TGTGCCAGCAGTTTATTCTTACAGGTGAACACTGAAGCTTTCTTT CASSLFLQVNTEAFF
TRBJ1-5 TRBD1 NA TRBV4-2 TGTGCCAGCAGCCAAGAAGGCAGGGGGGCGGGTCAGCCCCAGCATTTT CASSQEGRGAGQPQHF
TRBJ1-1 NA NA TRBV19 TGTGCCAGTAGGCCCGGCAGCGGAAGCGGAGCTTTCTTT CASRPGSGSGAFF
TRBJ2-2 NA NA TRBV5-6 TGTGCCAGCAGCTTGGCCTCGGGGGAGGCCGCCGGGGAGCTGTTTTTT CASSLASGEAAGELFF
TRBJ2-2 NA NA TRBV5-1 TGCGCCAGCAGATCCAGTTTGGGGAACACCGGGGAGCTGTTTTTT CASRSSLGNTGELFF
TRBJ2-7 NA once TRBV7-2 TGTGCCAGCAGCGAGGGTCCCTCCTACGAGCAGTACTTC CASSEGPSYEQYF
TRBJ2-7 TRBD2 NA TRBV6-6 TGTGCCAGCAGCCAAAGCGGGAAGTCGGGCGAGCAGTACTTC CASSQSGKSGEQYF
TRBJ1-5 TRBD1 NA TRBV6-1 TGTGCCAGCAGGAGGACAGGGGATGAGCCCCAGCATTTT CASRRTGDEPQHF
TRBJ1-1 NA NA TRBV7-6 TGTGCCAGCAAGAGGGACTCAGTGGACACTGAAGCTTTCTTT CASKRDSVDTEAFF
TRBJ2-2 TRBD2 NA TRBV7-9 TGTGCCAGCAGCCCCCGTGGTAGCGGGAGGGTTACCGGGGAGCTGTTTTTT CASSPRGSGRVTGELFF
TRBJ1-2 TRBD1 NA TRBV5-1 TGCGCCAGCAGCCCCCCCGTGGGACAGGGCCCAGCTAACTATGGCTACACCTTC CASSPPVGQGPANYGYTF
TRBJ2-7 TRBD1 NA TRBV19 TGTGCCAGTAGTTTTCCCTCCGGGACAGGGACCAACGAGCAGTACTTC CASSFPSGTGTNEQYF
TRBJ2-1 NA NA TRBV19 TGTGCCAGTAGTATTCTTGAGAACAATGAGCAGTTCTTC CASSILENNEQFF
TRBJ1-2 NA NA TRBV29-1 TGCAGCGTTGAAGAGTCGGGGGGCCGGCATGGCTACACCTTC CSVEESGGRHGYTF
TRBJ2-7 NA NA TRBV4-3 TGCGCCAGCAGCCAAGGGAGGGGACAAAATCCCCACGAGCAGTACTTC CASSQGRGQNPHEQYF
TRBJ2-5 NA once TRBV5-4 TGTGCCAGCAGCTTGTGGCTAGATCGGGAGACCCAGTACTTC CASSLWLDRETQYF
TRBJ1-1 NA NA TRBV6-1 TGTGCCAGCAGTGAATTGGGAGCGAACACTGAAGCTTTCTTT CASSELGANTEAFF
TRBJ1-5 TRBD1 NA TRBV10-2 TGCGCCAGCAGTGAGGGTTACAGGGGGGCTCAGCCCCAGCATTTT CASSEGYRGAQPQHF
TRBJ1-1 TRBD1 NA TRBV5-1 TGCGCCAGCAGCTTAACACGGGACAGGGTTCTCACCCCAGCTTTCTTT CASSLTRDRVLTPAFF
TRBJ2-3 TRBD2 few TRBV29-1 TGCAGCGTTAGCGGGACTAGCGGGATTACAGATACGCAGTATTTT CSVSGTSGITDTQYF
TRBJ2-5 NA NA TRBV5-1 TGCGCCAGCAGCTTGAATCTACTGGGAATCCAAGAGACCCAGTACTTC CASSLNLLGIQETQYF
TRBJ1-2 NA once TRBV4-3 TGCGCCAGCAGCCAAGAGGAGGGGGTTGTTGGCTACACCTTC CASSQEEGVVGYTF
TRBJ2-3 NA NA TRBV18 TGTGCCAGCTCACCGTCCGGAGATACGCAGTATTTT CASSPSGDTQYF
TRBJ2-2 NA NA TRBV6-5 TGTGCCAGCAGTCGCCGGCAAGGACCCGGGGAGCTGTTTTTT CASSRRQGPGELFF
TRBJ2-3 TRBD1 NA TRBV27 TGTGCCAGCAGTCCTAGGAGCGCAGGGGGCTTCAGGGATACGCAGTATTTT CASSPRSAGGFRDTQYF
TRBJ1-2 NA NA TRBV9 TGTGCCAGCAGCGTAGACTACACCTATGGCTACACCTTC CASSVDYTYGYTF
TRBJ1-1 NA NA TRBV27 TGTGCCAGCAGTTTGGGGGAGAACACTGAAGCTTTCTTT CASSLGENTEAFF
TRBJ1-2 NA NA TRBV5-1 NA CASSQTSGRDYGYTF
TRBJ2-7 NA NA TRBV10-1 TGCGCCACCTCCGACACGGACTCCTACGAGCAGTACTTC CATSDTDSYEQYF
TRBJ2-7 NA NA TRBV28 TGTGCCAGCAGCCTCAGGAGCTCCTACGAGCAGTACTTC CASSLRSSYEQYF
TRBJ2-5 TRBD1 NA TRBV29-1 TGCAGCGCTGGACAGGGGGCTTGGGAGACCCAGTACTTC CSAGQGAWETQYF
TRBJ2-7 NA once TRBV30 TGTGCCTGGAGTGTGTTGGACGAGCAGTACTTC CAWSVLDEQYF
TRBJ1-5 NA NA TRBV28 TGTGCCAGCACCCGGACAGCGATTTATAGCAATCAGCCCCAGCATTTT CASTRTAIYSNQPQHF
TRBJ1-1 NA NA TRBV9 TGTGCCAGCAGCGTAGTCTTGAACGGTGAAGCTTTCTTT CASSVVLNGEAFF
TRBJ2-7 TRBD2 few TRBV7-2 TGTGCCAGCAGCTTAACTAGCGGGAGCTACAACGAGCAGTACTTC CASSLTSGSYNEQYF
TRBJ1-1 NA NA TRBV5-4 TGTGCCAGCAGCTTTAGGGCCGGAAGCACTGAAGCTTTCTTT CASSFRAGSTEAFF
TRBJ1-6 NA NA TRBV30 TGTGCCTGGAGGGGACTGGGCTCCTATAATTCACCCCTCCACTTT CAWRGLGSYNSPLHF
TRBJ2-1 NA NA TRBV2 TGTGCCAGCACCCTTCCCCCCAATGAGCAGTTCTTC CASTLPPNEQFF
TRBJ2-2 NA NA TRBV6-1 TGTGCCAGCAGAACCTGGGCCTCCTCCGGGGAGCTGTTTTTT CASRTWASSGELFF
TRBJ1-2 NA NA TRBV30 TGTGCCTGGAGTCCACTAGGGTATGGCTACACCTTC CAWSPLGYGYTF
TRBJ1-2 TRBD1 few TRBV15 TGTGCCACCAGCAGTAGAAGGACAGGGGAAGGCTACACCTTC CATSSRRTGEGYTF
TRBJ2-1 TRBD2 once TRBV7-9 TGTGCCAGCACCCCCCCGGGACTAGAAGAGAGGCAGTTCTTC CASTPPGLEERQFF
TRBJ2-7 NA once TRBV7-7 TGTGCCAGCAGCTTAGTTTTCGGGGACGAGCAGTACTTC CASSLVFGDEQYF
TRBJ2-1 TRBD1 NA TRBV5-1 TGCGCCAGCAGCTTGGCGACAGGGGATGAGCAGTTCTTC CASSLATGDEQFF
TRBJ2-5 NA NA TRBV7-6 TGTGCCAGCAGCTTAGGTCTAGCACAGACCCAGTACTTC CASSLGLAQTQYF